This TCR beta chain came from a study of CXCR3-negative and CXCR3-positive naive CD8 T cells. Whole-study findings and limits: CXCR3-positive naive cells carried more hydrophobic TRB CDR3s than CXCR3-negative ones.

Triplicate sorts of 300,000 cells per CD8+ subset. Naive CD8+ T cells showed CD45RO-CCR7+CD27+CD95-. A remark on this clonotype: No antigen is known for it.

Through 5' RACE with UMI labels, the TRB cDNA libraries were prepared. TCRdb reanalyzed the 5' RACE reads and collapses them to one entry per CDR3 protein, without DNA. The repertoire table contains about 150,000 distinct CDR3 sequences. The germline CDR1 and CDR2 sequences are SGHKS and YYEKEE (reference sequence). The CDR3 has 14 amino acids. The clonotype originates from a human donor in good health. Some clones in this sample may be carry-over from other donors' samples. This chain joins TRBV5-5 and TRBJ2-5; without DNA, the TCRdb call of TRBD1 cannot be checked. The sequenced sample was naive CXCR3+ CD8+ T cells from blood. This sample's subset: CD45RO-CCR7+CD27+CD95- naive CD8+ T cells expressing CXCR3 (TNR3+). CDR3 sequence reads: CASSWGQEKETQYF.